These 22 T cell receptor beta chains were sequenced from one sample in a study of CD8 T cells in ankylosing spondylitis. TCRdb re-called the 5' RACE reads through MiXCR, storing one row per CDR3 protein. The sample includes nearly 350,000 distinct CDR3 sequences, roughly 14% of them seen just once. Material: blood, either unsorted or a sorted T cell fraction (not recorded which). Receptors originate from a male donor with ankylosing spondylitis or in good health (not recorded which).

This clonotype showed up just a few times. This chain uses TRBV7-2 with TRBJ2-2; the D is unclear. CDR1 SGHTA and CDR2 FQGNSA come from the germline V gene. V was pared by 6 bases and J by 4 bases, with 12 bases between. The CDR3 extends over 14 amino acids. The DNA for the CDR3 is TGTGCCAGCAGTCGTGCGTTAGGCACCGGGGAGCTGTTTTTT. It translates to CASSRALGTGELFF.

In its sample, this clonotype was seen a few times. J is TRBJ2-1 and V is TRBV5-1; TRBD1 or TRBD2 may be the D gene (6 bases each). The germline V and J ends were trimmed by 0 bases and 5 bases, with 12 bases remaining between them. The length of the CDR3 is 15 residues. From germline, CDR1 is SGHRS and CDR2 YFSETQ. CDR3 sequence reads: CASSLEGGNHNEQFF. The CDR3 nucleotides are TGCGCCAGCAGCTTGGAGGGGGGAAACCACAATGAGCAGTTCTTC. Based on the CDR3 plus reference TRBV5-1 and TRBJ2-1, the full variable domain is KAGVTQTPRYLIKTRGQQVTLSCSPISGHRSVSWYQQTPGQGLQFLFEYFSETQRNKGNFPGRFSGRQFSNSRSEMNVSTLELGDSALYLCASSLEGGNHNEQFFGPGTRLTVL.

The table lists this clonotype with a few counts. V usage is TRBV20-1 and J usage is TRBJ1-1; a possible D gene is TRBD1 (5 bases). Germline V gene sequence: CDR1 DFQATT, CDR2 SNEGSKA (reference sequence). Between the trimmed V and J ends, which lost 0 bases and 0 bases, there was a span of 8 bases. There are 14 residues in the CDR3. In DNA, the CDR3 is TGCAGTGCTAGAGACCCAGGGATGAACACTGAAGCTTTCTTT. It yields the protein CSARDPGMNTEAFF.

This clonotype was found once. CDR3 bases: TGCAGTGCTAGAGCTCCCGGAGGCGGGGGCTCCTACGAGCAGTACTTC. It codes for CSARAPGGGGSYEQYF. This chain uses TRBV20-1 with TRBJ2-7, with 7 nucleotides matching TRBD2. Looked up from germline, CDR1 is DFQATT and CDR2 is SNEGSKA (reference sequence). Losses at the gene ends were 1 base for V and 0 bases for J; bases not matched to a gene: 9. The CDR3 is made up of 16 amino acids.

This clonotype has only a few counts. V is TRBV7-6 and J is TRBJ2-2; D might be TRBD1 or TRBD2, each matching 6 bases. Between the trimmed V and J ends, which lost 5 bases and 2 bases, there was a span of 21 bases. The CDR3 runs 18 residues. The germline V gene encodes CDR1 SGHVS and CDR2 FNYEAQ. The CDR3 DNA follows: TGTGCCAGCAGCCCATACCCGGGGGCACTGGTAAACACCGGGGAGCTGTTTTTT. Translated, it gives CASSPYPGALVNTGELFF.

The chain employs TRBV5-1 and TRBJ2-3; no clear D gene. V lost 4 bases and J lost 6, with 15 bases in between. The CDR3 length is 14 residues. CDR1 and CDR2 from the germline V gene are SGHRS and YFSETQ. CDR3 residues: CASSLDVGRDTQYF. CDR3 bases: TGCGCCAGCAGCCTCGATGTGGGCAGGGATACGCAGTATTTT.

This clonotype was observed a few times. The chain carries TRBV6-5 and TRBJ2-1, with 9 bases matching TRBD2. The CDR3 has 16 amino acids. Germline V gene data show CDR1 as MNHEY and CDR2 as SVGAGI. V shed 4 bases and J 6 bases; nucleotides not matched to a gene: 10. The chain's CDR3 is CASSSVLAGALNEQFF. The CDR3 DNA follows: TGTGCCAGCAGTTCCGTACTAGCGGGTGCCCTCAATGAGCAGTTCTTC.

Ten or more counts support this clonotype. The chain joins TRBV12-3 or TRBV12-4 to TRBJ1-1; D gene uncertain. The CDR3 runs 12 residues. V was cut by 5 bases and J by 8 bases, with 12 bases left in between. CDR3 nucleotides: TGTGCCAGCAGTACCTGGGCCATAGAAGCTTTCTTT. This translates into CASSTWAIEAFF.

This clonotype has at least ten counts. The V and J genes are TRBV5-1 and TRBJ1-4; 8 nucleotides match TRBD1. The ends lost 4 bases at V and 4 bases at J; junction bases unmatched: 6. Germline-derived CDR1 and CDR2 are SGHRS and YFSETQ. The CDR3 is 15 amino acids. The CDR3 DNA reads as TGCGCCAGCAGCCCGCGACAGGGGTATAATGAAAAACTGTTTTTT. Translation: CASSPRQGYNEKLFF.

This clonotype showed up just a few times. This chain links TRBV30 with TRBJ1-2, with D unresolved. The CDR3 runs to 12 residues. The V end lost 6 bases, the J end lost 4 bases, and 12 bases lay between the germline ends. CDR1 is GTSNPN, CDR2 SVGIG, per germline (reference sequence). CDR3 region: CACWRVGYGYTF. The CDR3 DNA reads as TGTGCCTGCTGGCGAGTCGGCTATGGCTACACCTTC.

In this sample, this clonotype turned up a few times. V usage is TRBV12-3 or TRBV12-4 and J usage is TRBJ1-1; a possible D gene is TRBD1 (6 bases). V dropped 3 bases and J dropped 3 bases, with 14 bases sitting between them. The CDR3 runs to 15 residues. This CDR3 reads CASSFRAGVYTEAFF. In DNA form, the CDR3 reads TGTGCCAGCAGTTTTCGTGCAGGGGTGTACACTGAAGCTTTCTTT.

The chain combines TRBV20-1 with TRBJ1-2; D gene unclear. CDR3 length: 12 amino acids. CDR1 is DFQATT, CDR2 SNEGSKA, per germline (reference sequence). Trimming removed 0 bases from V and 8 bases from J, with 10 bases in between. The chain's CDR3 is CSARDRAAGYTF. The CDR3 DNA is TGCAGTGCTAGAGATCGGGCCGCGGGCTACACCTTC.

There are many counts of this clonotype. The CDR3 bases are TGTGCCAGCAGCCCCAGGACCCATAGCAATCAGCCCCAGCATTTT. As protein: CASSPRTHSNQPQHF. The chain has TRBV12-3 or TRBV12-4 and TRBJ1-5; D is unresolved. V was cut by 6 bases and J by 0 bases, with 12 bases left in between. The CDR3 length is 15 residues.

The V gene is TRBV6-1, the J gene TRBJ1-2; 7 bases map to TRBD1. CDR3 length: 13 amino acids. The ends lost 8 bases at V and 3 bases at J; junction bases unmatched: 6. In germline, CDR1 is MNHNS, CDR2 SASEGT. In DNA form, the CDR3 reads TGTGCCAGCGGGGTCGACAGGGACTATGGCTACACCTTC. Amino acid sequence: CASGVDRDYGYTF.

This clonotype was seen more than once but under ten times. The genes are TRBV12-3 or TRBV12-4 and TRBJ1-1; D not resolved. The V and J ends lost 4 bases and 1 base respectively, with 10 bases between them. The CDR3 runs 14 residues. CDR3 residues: CASSWAVTNTEAFF. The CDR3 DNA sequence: TGTGCCAGCAGTTGGGCGGTGACGAACACTGAAGCTTTCTTT.

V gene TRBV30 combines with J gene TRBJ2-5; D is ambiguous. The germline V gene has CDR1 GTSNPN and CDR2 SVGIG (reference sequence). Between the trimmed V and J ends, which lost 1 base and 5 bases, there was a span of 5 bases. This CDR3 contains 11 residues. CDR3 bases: TGTGCCTGGAGTGATTGGGAGACCCAGTACTTC. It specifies CAWSDWETQYF.

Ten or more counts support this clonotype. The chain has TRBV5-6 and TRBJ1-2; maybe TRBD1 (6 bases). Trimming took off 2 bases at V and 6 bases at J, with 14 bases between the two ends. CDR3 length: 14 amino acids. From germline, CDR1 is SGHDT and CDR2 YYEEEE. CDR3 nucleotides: TGTGCCAGCAGCTTTGATGACGGGACACATGGCTACACCTTC. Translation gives CASSFDDGTHGYTF.

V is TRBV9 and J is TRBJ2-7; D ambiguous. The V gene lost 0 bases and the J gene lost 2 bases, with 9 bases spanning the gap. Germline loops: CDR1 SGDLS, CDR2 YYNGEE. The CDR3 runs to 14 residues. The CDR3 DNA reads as TGTGCCAGCAGCGTAGATATGTACACCTACGAGCAGTACTTC. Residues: CASSVDMYTYEQYF. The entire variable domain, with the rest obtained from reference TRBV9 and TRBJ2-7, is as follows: DSGVTQTPKHLITATGQRVTLRCSPRSGDLSVYWYQQSLDQGLQFLIQYYNGEERAKGNILERFSAQQFPDLHSELNLSSLELGDSALYFCASSVDMYTYEQYFGPGTRLTVT.

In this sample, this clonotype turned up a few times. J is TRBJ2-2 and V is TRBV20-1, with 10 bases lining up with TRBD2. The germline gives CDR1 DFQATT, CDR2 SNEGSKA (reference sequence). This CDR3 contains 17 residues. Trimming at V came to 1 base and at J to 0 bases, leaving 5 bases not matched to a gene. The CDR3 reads CSARAASGGSNTGELFF. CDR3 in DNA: TGCAGTGCTAGAGCCGCTAGCGGGGGTTCGAACACCGGGGAGCTGTTTTTT.

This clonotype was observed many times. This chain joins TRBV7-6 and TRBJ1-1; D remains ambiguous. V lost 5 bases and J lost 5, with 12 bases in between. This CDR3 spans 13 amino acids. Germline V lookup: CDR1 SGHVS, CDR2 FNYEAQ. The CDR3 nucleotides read TGTGCCAGCAGCGCTTACAGTGGGACTGAAGCTTTCTTT. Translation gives CASSAYSGTEAFF.

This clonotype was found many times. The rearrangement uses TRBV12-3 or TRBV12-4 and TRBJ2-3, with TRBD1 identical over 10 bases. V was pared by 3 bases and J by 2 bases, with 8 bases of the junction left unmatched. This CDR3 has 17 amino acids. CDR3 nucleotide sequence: TGTGCCAGCAGTTTCAGGCCCGGGACAGGGGACACAGATACGCAGTATTTT. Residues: CASSFRPGTGDTDTQYF.

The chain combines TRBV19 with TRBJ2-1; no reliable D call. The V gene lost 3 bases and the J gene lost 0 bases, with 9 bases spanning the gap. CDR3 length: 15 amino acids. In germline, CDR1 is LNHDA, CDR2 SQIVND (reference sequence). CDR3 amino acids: CASSMGSSSYNEQFF. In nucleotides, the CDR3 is TGTGCCAGTAGTATGGGCTCGAGCTCCTACAATGAGCAGTTCTTC.